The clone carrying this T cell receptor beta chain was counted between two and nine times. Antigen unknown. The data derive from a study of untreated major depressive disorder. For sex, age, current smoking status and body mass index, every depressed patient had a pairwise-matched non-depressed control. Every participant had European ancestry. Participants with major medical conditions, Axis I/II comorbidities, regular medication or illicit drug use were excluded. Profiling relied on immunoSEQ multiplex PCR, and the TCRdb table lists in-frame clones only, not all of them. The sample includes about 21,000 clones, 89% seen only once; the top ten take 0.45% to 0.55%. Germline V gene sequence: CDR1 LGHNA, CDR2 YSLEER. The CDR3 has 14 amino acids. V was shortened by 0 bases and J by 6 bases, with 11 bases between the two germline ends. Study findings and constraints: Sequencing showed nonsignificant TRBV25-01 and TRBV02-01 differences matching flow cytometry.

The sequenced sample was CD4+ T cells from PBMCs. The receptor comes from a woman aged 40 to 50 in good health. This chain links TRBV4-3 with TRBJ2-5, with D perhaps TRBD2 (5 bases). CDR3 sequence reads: CASSQDIGMQTQYF. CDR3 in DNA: TGCGCCAGCAGCCAAGATATCGGGATGCAGACCCAGTACTTC.